This TCR beta chain was sequenced in a study of T-cell memory formation after mild COVID-19. Study overall: TCR clusters were largely donor specific.

As concerns this clonotype: What it binds is unknown.

Study-wide results and caveats: Clones from the second wave (peaking day 37) had unconfirmed SARS-CoV-2 specificity. Day 15 to 85 contracting clones showed balanced CD4/CD8; day 15 to 37 expanders favored CD4+.

Germline values: CDR1 MNHEY, CDR2 SMNVEV (reference sequence). Trimming cost V 4 bases and J 5 bases; bases outside gene matches: 9. The CDR3 sequence is 16 residues long. 5'RACE with constant-segment primers built TCRalpha and TCRbeta cDNA libraries with UMIs. Each CDR3 protein is one row after TCRdb ran MiXCR on the 5' RACE reads. The repertoire has fewer than 450,000 distinct CDR3 sequences, about 24% of them found once; the top ten carry roughly 8.7%. The receptor's source is an adult woman who had mild COVID-19 (a few samples of this study predate the infection). Cell type and time point are not known. Sequencing was done on a sample of PBMCs or a T cell subset sorted from them (not recorded which). The rearrangement joins TRBV27 to TRBJ2-5; 11 positions match TRBD1. DNA for the CDR3: TGTGCCAGCAGTTCGAGGCGGACAGGGGGCCCGGAGACCCAGTACTTC. Protein: CASSSRRTGGPETQYF.